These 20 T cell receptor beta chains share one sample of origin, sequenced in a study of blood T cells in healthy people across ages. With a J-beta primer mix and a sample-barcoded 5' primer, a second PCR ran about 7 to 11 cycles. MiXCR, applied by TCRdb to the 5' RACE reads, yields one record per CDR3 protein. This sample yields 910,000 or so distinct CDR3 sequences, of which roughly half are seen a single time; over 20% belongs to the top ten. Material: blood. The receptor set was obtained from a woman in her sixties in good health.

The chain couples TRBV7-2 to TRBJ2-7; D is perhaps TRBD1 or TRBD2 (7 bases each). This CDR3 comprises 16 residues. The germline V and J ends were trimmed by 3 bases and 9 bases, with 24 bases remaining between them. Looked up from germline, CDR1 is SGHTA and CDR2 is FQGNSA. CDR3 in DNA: TGTGCCAGCAGCTTGCGACAGGGAGGGAGGTTGGACGGGCAGTACTTC. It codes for CASSLRQGGRLDGQYF.

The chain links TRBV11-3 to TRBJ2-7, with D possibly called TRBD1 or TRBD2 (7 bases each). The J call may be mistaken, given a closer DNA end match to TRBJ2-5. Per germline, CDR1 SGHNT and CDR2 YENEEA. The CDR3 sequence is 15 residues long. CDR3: CASSRQGGVEETQYF. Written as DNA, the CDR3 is TGTGCCAGTAGCCGACAGGGAGGGGTCGAGGAGACCCAGTACTTC.

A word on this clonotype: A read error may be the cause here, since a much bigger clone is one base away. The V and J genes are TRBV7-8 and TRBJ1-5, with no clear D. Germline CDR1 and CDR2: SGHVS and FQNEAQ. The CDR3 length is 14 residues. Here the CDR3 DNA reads TGTGCCAGCGGCTTAGAGGAGGGAAGGAAGCCCCAGCATTTT. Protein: CASGLEEGRKPQHF.

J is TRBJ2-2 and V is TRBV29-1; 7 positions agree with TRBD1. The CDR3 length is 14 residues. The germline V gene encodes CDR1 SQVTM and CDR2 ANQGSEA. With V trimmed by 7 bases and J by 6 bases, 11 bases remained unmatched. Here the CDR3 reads CSARDRKVAGELFF. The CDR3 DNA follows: TGCAGCGCCCGGGACAGAAAAGTTGCCGGGGAGCTGTTTTTT.

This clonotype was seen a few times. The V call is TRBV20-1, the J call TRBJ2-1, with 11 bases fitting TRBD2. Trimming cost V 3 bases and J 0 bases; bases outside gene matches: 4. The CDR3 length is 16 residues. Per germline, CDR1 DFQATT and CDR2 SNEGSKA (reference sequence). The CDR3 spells CSARVAGGSSYNEQFF. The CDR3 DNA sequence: TGCAGTGCTAGGGTAGCGGGAGGGAGCTCCTACAATGAGCAGTTCTTC.

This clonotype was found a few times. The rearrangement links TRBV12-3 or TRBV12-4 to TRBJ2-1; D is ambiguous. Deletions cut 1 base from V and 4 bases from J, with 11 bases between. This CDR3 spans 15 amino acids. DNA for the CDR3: TGTGCCAGCAGTTTAGAGGGCCAGCCGTACAATGAGCAGTTCTTC. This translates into CASSLEGQPYNEQFF.

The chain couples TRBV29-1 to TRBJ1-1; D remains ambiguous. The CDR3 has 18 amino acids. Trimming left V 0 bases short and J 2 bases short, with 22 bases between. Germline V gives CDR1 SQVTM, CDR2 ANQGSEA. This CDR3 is CSVEEADRVSPLNTEAFF. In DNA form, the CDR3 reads TGCAGCGTTGAAGAAGCGGACCGAGTTTCCCCTCTAAACACTGAAGCTTTCTTT.

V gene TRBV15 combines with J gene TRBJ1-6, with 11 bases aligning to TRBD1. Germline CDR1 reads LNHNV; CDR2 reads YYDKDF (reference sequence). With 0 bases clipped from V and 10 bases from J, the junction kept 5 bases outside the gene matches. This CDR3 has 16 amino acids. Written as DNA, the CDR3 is TGTGCCACCAGCAGAGATGCGGGACAGGGGGTCTCACCCCTCCACTTT. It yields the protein CATSRDAGQGVSPLHF.

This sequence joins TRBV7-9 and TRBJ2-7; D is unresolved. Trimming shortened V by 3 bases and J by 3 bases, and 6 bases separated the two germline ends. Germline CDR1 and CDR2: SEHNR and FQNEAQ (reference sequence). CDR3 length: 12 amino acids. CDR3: CASSLLHYEQYF. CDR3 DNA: TGTGCCAGCAGCTTGCTGCACTACGAGCAGTACTTC.

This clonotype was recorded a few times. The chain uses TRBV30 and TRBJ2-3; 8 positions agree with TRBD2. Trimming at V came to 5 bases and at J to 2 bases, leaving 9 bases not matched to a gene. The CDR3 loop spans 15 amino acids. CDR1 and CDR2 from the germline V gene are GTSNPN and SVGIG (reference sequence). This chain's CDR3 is CAWDTIAGSTDTQYF. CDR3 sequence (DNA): TGTGCCTGGGATACTATAGCGGGGTCCACAGATACGCAGTATTTT.

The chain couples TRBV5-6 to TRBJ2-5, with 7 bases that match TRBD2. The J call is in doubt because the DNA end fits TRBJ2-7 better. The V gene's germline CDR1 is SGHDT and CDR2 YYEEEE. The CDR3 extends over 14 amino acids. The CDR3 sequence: CASSLPGGYYEQYF. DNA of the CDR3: TGTGCCAGCAGCCTGCCGGGAGGTTATTACGAGCAGTACTTC.

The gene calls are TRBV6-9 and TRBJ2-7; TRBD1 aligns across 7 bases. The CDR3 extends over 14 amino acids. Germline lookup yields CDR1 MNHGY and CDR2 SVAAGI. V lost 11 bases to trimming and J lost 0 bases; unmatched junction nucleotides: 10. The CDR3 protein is CAWLPDRYSYEQYF. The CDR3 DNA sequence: TGTGCCTGGTTACCGGACAGGTACTCCTACGAGCAGTACTTC.

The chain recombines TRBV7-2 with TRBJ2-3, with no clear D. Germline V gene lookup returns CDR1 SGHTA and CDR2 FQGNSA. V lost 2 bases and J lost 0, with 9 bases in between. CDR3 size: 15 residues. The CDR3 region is CASSLHGSSTDTQYF. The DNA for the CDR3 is TGTGCCAGCAGCTTACACGGCTCTAGCACAGATACGCAGTATTTT.

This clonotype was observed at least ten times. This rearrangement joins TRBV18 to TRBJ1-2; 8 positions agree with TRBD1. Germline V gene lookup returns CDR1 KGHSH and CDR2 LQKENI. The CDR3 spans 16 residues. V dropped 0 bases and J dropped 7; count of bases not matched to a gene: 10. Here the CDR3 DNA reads TGTGCCAGCTCACCACCCCAGATAAGGACAGGGTCTGGCTACACCTTC. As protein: CASSPPQIRTGSGYTF.

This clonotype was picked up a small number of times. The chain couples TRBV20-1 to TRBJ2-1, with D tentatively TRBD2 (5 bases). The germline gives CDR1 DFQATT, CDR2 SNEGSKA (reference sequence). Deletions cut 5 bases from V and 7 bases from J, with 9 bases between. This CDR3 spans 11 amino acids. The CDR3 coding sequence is TGCAGTGCTCCTAGCAGGAATGAGCAGTTCTTC. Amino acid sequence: CSAPSRNEQFF.

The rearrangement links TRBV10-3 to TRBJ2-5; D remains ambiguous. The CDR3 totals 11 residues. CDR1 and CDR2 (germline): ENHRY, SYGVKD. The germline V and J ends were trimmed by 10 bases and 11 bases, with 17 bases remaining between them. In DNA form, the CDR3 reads TGTGCCACAGGAAGGGCCTATGAGCAGTACTTC. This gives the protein CATGRAYEQYF.

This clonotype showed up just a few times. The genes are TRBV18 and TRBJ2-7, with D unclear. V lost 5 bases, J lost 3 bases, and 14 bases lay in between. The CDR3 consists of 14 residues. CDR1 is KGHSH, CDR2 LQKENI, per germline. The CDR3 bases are TGTGCCAGCTCAGGATCCCATGACAACTACGAGCAGTACTTC. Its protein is CASSGSHDNYEQYF.

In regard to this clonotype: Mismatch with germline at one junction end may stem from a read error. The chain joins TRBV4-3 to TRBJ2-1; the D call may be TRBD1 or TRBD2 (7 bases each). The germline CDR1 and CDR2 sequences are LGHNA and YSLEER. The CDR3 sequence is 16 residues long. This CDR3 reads CAGSQGGGTVVNEQFF. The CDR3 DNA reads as TGCGCCGGCAGCCAAGGGGGGGGGACAGTGGTCAATGAGCAGTTCTTC.

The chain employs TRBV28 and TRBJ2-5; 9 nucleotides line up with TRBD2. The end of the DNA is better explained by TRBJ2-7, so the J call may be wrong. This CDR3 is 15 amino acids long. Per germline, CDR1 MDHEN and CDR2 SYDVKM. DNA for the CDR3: TGTGCCAGCAGCCCTCCGTCCGGAGCGGGAGGCGAGCAGTACTTC. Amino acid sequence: CASSPPSGAGGEQYF.

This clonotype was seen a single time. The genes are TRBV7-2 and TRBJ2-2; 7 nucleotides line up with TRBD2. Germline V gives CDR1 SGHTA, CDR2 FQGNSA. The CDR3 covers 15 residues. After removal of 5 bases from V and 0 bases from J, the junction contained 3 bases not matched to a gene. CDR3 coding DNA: TGTGCCAGCAGCATACTAGCGACGAACACCGGGGAGCTGTTTTTT. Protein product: CASSILATNTGELFF.